Below, 25 T cell receptor beta chains from the same sample are listed, as sequenced in a study of shared clonotypes between healthy human individuals (dated by TCRdb to about 2020). Receptors were amplified or captured by the immunoSEQ multiplex PCR assay. What TCRdb holds here is the immuneACCESS table cut down to in-frame rearrangements. Part of the clones is not present; checked against another copy, under half of the missing clones reflect an unresolved V gene, and the others are unexplained. The sample yields over 2 million clones; roughly 95% were counted once. Under 0.15% of the sample goes to the ten largest clones. Sequenced material: naive CD4+ T cells sorted from blood. What the cell subset or site label conveys for this sample: CD45RA+ positively selected. These TCRs come from a man aged 18 to 35 in good health.

J is TRBJ2-5 and V is TRBV6-5, with 8 bases lining up with TRBD1. The CDR3 extends over 15 amino acids. V lost 6 bases to trimming and J lost 1 base; unmatched junction nucleotides: 7. CDR1 is MNHEY and CDR2 is SVGAGI in the germline V gene. In DNA form, the CDR3 reads TGTGCCAGCAGACCGACAGGGGTATCCCAAGAGACCCAGTACTTC. The encoded protein is CASRPTGVSQETQYF.

The chain links TRBV5-1 to TRBJ1-2, with no clear D. The length of the CDR3 is 13 residues. With 5 bases removed from V and 3 bases from J, the gap between germline ends came to 11 bases. CDR1 is SGHRS and CDR2 is YFSETQ in the germline V gene. In DNA form, the CDR3 reads TGCGCCAGCAGTGAGGACGGCTACTATGGCTACACCTTC. Translation gives CASSEDGYYGYTF.

The V and J genes are TRBV4-1 and TRBJ1-4; D gene uncertain. The V gene lost 2 bases and the J gene lost 7 bases, with 14 bases spanning the gap. CDR3 length equals 15 residues. CDR1 and CDR2 from the germline V gene are MGHRA and YSYEKL. The DNA for the CDR3 is TGCGCCAGCAGCCAATCCCTCGGTTACGGTGAAAAACTGTTTTTT. Its protein product is CASSQSLGYGEKLFF.

The CDR3 spells CAWSFVESTLNYGYTF. CDR3 DNA: TGTGCCTGGAGTTTTGTGGAGTCAACCCTTAACTATGGCTACACCTTC. The rearrangement uses TRBV30 and TRBJ1-2; the D is unclear. From germline, CDR1 is GTSNPN and CDR2 SVGIG (reference sequence). The ends were cut back, 2 bases at V and 1 base at J, with 17 bases in the middle. This CDR3 comprises 16 residues.

This sequence joins TRBV13 and TRBJ2-7; 7 positions match TRBD2. The CDR3 covers 16 residues. Germline CDR1 PRHDT, CDR2 FYEKMQ (reference sequence). Trimming cost V 0 bases and J 2 bases; bases outside gene matches: 7. CDR3 in DNA: TGTGCCAGCAGCTTAGGTGGTAGCGGGTTCCCCTACGAGCAGTACTTC. This translates into CASSLGGSGFPYEQYF.

The CDR3 sequence is CATYPTGSNTEAFF. The CDR3, as DNA: TGTGCCACGTACCCGACAGGGTCGAACACTGAAGCTTTCTTT. V is TRBV10-3 and J is TRBJ1-1; 7 nucleotides align to TRBD1. This CDR3 spans 14 amino acids. Per the germline V gene, CDR1 is ENHRY and CDR2 is SYGVKD. With 10 bases clipped from V and 1 base from J, the junction kept 9 bases outside the gene matches.

For this clone: Other DNA sequences in the same sample also yield this CDR3. CDR3: CASSRSNTEAFF. The CDR3 bases are TGTGCCAGCAGCCGGAGTAACACTGAAGCTTTCTTT. This chain joins TRBV6-5 and TRBJ1-1; D call uncertain. V shed 6 bases and J shed 2 bases, with 7 bases lying between them. There are 12 residues in the CDR3. Germline CDR1 and CDR2: MNHEY and SVGAGI.

Regarding this clone: Other nucleotide sequences in the sample specify the same CDR3. This rearrangement joins TRBV9 to TRBJ2-5; 8 bases agree with TRBD1. The CDR3 sequence is 14 residues long. Germline values: CDR1 SGDLS, CDR2 YYNGEE. V shed 2 bases, J shed 2 bases, and the junction held 2 bases outside the gene matches. The CDR3 coding sequence is TGTGCCAGCAGCGTCCGGGACAGGCAAGAGACCCAGTACTTC. This gives the protein CASSVRDRQETQYF. Together with reference TRBV9 and TRBJ2-5, the CDR3 gives the full variable domain: DSGVTQTPKHLITATGQRVTLRCSPRSGDLSVYWYQQSLDQGLQFLIQYYNGEERAKGNILERFSAQQFPDLHSELNLSSLELGDSALYFCASSVRDRQETQYFGPGTRLLVL.

Notes on this clone: Within the sample, other DNA sequences also encode this same CDR3. The chain carries TRBV6-5 and TRBJ2-2, with D possibly being TRBD2 (5 bases). Germline CDR1 MNHEY, CDR2 SVGAGI. The germline V and J ends were trimmed by 2 bases and 4 bases, with 8 bases remaining between them. This CDR3 spans 14 amino acids. CDR3 in DNA: TGTGCCAGCAGTTACGGGCTAGCCACCGGGGAGCTGTTTTTT. Protein product: CASSYGLATGELFF.

As to this clone: In the same sample, other DNA sequences code for this CDR3. The genes are TRBV27 and TRBJ2-5; 13 bases map to TRBD2. This CDR3 is 15 amino acids long. From germline, CDR1 is MNHEY and CDR2 SMNVEV (reference sequence). After removal of 6 bases from V and 5 bases from J, the junction contained 6 bases not matched to a gene. CDR3 in amino acids: CASSRTSGSWETQYF. The CDR3 DNA sequence: TGTGCCAGCAGCCGGACTAGCGGGAGTTGGGAGACCCAGTACTTC.

This chain links TRBV4-1 with TRBJ2-1; 9 bases map to TRBD2. V trimming: 0 bases; J trimming: 12 bases; junction bases outside the gene matches: 15. This CDR3 has 17 amino acids. Germline V gives CDR1 MGHRA, CDR2 YSYEKL. The CDR3: CASSQDMAGGPANSQFF. CDR3 coding DNA: TGCGCCAGCAGCCAAGATATGGCGGGAGGGCCGGCAAACTCGCAGTTCTTC.

Concerning this clone: One junction end disagrees with the germline gene, perhaps due to a read error. The rearrangement joins TRBV13 to TRBJ2-1; TRBD2 agrees at 9 bases. This CDR3 is 13 amino acids long. Germline CDR1 PRHDT, CDR2 FYEKMQ (reference sequence). The CDR3 DNA reads as TGTGCCAGCAGCGAAGCGGGGGGCCCGATTCGGGTCTTC. Translated, it gives CASSEAGGPIRVF.

The CDR3 region has the DNA TGTGCTAGTGGTTTGGTACGAAAGGCTAGCGGGAGAGGTCCGTCCCCCCACGAGCAGTACTTC. This encodes CASGLVRKASGRGPSPHEQYF. The genes are TRBV12-5 and TRBJ2-7; 10 nucleotides agree with TRBD2. CDR1 is LGHNT and CDR2 is FRNRAP in the germline V gene. The V and J ends lost 0 bases and 5 bases, in that order; junction bases with no gene match: 22. This CDR3 comprises 21 residues.

The chain couples TRBV18 to TRBJ2-7, with 7 bases lining up with TRBD2. Germline CDR1 is KGHSH and CDR2 is LQKENI. The CDR3 spans 13 residues. V shed 5 bases, J shed 4 bases, and the junction held 5 bases outside the gene matches. Here the CDR3 DNA reads TGTGCCAGCTCATCCACGCGGGGGTACGAGCAGTACTTC. This encodes CASSSTRGYEQYF. Full variable domain (outside the CDR3, taken from reference TRBV18 and TRBJ2-7): NAGVMQNPRHLVRRRGQEARLRCSPMKGHSHVYWYRQLPEEGLKFMVYLQKENIIDESGMPKERFSAEFPKEGPSILRIQQVVRGDSAAYFCASSSTRGYEQYFGPGTRLTVT.

The J gene is TRBJ1-4, the V gene TRBV4-1; 9 nucleotides match TRBD1. Looked up from germline, CDR1 is MGHRA and CDR2 is YSYEKL. The CDR3 sequence is 18 residues long. V lost 0 bases, J lost 5 bases, and 10 bases stayed unmatched. CDR3 in DNA: TGCGCCAGCAGCCAAGATTCTTTTACCGGGACAGGGAATGAAAAACTGTTTTTT. Residues: CASSQDSFTGTGNEKLFF.

The J gene is TRBJ2-5, the V gene TRBV27, with a weak D call TRBD2 (6 bases). Trimming stripped 6 bases from V and 2 bases from J, with 19 bases between. This CDR3 is 16 amino acids long. Germline loops: CDR1 MNHEY, CDR2 SMNVEV (reference sequence). As DNA, the CDR3 is TGTGCCAGCAGCCTACTATCGGGACTTCCTCAAGAGACCCAGTACTTC. Its translation: CASSLLSGLPQETQYF.

In this sample, this clone turned up once. The CDR3 coding sequence is TGTGCCTGGAGAAGAGTGCCTAATTCACCCCTCCACTTT. Protein sequence: CAWRRVPNSPLHF. V gene TRBV30 combines with J gene TRBJ1-6; D remains unclear. The CDR3 runs to 13 residues. The V gene lost 3 bases and the J gene lost 6 bases, with 9 bases spanning the gap. In germline, CDR1 is GTSNPN, CDR2 SVGIG (reference sequence).

The rearrangement joins TRBV28 to TRBJ2-7, with no clear D. From germline, CDR1 is MDHEN and CDR2 SYDVKM. V shed 2 bases and J shed 1 base, with 12 bases lying between them. The CDR3 extends over 15 amino acids. The CDR3 nucleotides read TGTGCCAGCAGTTTAACCTTGGCAGCTTCCTACGAGCAGTACTTC. Its protein is CASSLTLAASYEQYF.

The rearrangement links TRBV19 to TRBJ2-7; 10 bases line up with TRBD2. CDR3 length equals 14 residues. Germline CDR1 LNHDA, CDR2 SQIVND (reference sequence). Trimming cost V 3 bases and J 6 bases; bases outside gene matches: 5. The CDR3 DNA reads as TGTGCCAGTAGTATTCCGGGACTAGCGCGCGAGCAGTACTTC. It translates to CASSIPGLAREQYF. Together with reference TRBV19 and TRBJ2-7, the CDR3 gives the full variable domain: DGGITQSPKYLFRKEGQNVTLSCEQNLNHDAMYWYRQDPGQGLRLIYYSQIVNDFQKGDIAEGYSVSREKKESFPLTVTSAQKNPTAFYLCASSIPGLAREQYFGPGTRLTVT.

In its sample, this clone was seen once. This sample includes further DNA sequences coding for the same CDR3. The CDR3 DNA is TGCGCCAGCAGCTTGGTAGGTGGAGGAAACACCATATATTTT. It specifies CASSLVGGGNTIYF. The chain links TRBV5-1 to TRBJ1-3; D unclear. The V gene's germline CDR1 is SGHRS and CDR2 YFSETQ. The length of the CDR3 is 14 residues. Trimming shortened V by 0 bases and J by 4 bases, and 8 bases separated the two germline ends.

This sequence joins TRBV21-1 and TRBJ1-2; the table names TRBD1, a call not compared with the DNA. TRBV21-1 is listed as a pseudogene. This CDR3 contains 14 residues. CDR3 sequence reads: CASSKSRQLYGYTF. The CDR3 nucleotides are TGTGCCAGCAGCAAGAGCCGACAGCTATATGGCTACACCTTC.

The CDR3 nucleotides read TGCGCCAGCAGCTTCGTTCAGGGACAGGGGGAAGAGACCCAGTACTTC. It yields the protein CASSFVQGQGEETQYF. This chain joins TRBV5-1 and TRBJ2-5, with 11 nucleotides matching TRBD1. The V gene end was trimmed by 2 bases and the J gene end by 3 bases; junction bases not matched to a gene: 6. Germline lookup yields CDR1 SGHRS and CDR2 YFSETQ. The CDR3 has 16 amino acids. The complete variable domain, with remaining parts taken from reference TRBV5-1 and TRBJ2-5, reads KAGVTQTPRYLIKTRGQQVTLSCSPISGHRSVSWYQQTPGQGLQFLFEYFSETQRNKGNFPGRFSGRQFSNSRSEMNVSTLELGDSALYLCASSFVQGQGEETQYFGPGTRLLVL.

The V gene is TRBV18, the J gene TRBJ2-5, with a weak D call TRBD2 (6 bases). The CDR3 totals 13 residues. The germline V gene encodes CDR1 KGHSH and CDR2 LQKENI. The V end was cut by 3 bases, the J end by 4 bases, with 9 bases between. The CDR3 loop reads CASSPWEAETQYF. In DNA, the CDR3 is TGTGCCAGCTCACCCTGGGAGGCAGAGACCCAGTACTTC.

The chain links TRBV10-3 to TRBJ2-5, with TRBD1 matching 9 bases. The CDR3 consists of 16 residues. Germline V CDR1 and CDR2: ENHRY, SYGVKD. V gave up 6 bases and J gave up 2 bases; unmatched junction bases: 10. The CDR3 DNA is TGTGCCATCAGCCGACTCGGGACAGGGATACAAGAGACCCAGTACTTC. This encodes CAISRLGTGIQETQYF.

The chain is built from TRBV2 and TRBJ2-7, with 7 bases aligning to TRBD1. Germline CDR1 reads SNHLY; CDR2 reads FYNNEI. Trimming took 4 bases from V and 5 from J; bases not matched to a gene: 11. The CDR3 has 15 residues. Here the CDR3 DNA reads TGTGCCAGCAGTGCCACAGGGGCCCGAGTCAACGAGCAGTACTTC. As protein: CASSATGARVNEQYF. The variable domain in full, completed from reference TRBV2 and TRBJ2-7, reads EPEVTQTPSHQVTQMGQEVILRCVPISNHLYFYWYRQILGQKVEFLVSFYNNEISEKSEIFDDQFSVERPDGSNFTLKIRSTKLEDSAMYFCASSATGARVNEQYFGPGTRLTVT.